The T cell receptor (beta chain) under discussion was sequenced for a study of TIL therapy for anti-PD-1-resistant metastatic lung cancer. About the study: Tumor harvest preceded PD-1/PD-L1 blockade, followed by nivolumab treatment. Tumors carried a median 1.5 non-synonymous mutations per megabase. Study results and caveats: The cohort had more treatment-naive, never-smoker and oncogene-addicted patients than typical.

Time point of the sample: pre-treatment sample, taken before nivolumab and TIL therapy. Stage 4 NSCLC adults joined between October 2017 and 2020. Of note for this clone: Its antigen is currently unknown.

Germline loops: CDR1 SGHRS, CDR2 YFSETQ. Trimming took 2 bases from V and 3 from J, leaving 6 bases between them. This CDR3 has 13 residues. This was the immunoSEQ v3 assay. Data came from immunoSEQ multiplex PCR; TCRdb stores just in-frame clones and leaves some out. The table includes about 52,000 clones, around 80% detected once. The sequences come from blood, collected at baseline. The sequence derives from a woman between 25 and 85 years old with non-small cell lung cancer. The chain employs TRBV5-1 and TRBJ1-3, with D unclear. CDR3 DNA: TGCGCCAGCAGCTTTACGGGTGGAAACACCATATATTTT. Translated, it gives CASSFTGGNTIYF.